The clone carrying this T cell receptor beta chain was recorded once. Its cognate antigen is unknown. TCRdb's table, derived via immunoSEQ multiplex PCR, lists solely in-frame clones and lacks some. The table includes 87,000 or so clones, about 85% detected once. These data come from a study of OX40 agonist ivuxolimab in advanced cancers. Points from the study as a whole: Dosing at 0.1 to 3.0 mg/kg was accompanied by clonal expansion of CD4+ and CD8+ blood T cells by week 6. Some patients who did not respond also had low normalized T-cell clonal expansion.

The CDR3 consists of 15 residues. V lost 2 bases and J lost 4; bases outside the gene matches: 3. CDR1 LNHDA and CDR2 SQIVND come from the germline V gene (reference sequence). The origin of this receptor is an adult with an advanced solid tumor such as melanoma, head and neck, liver or kidney cancer. The chain carries TRBV19 and TRBJ2-1, with 9 bases fitting TRBD1. Source: CD4+ or CD8+ T cells sorted from blood, taken in a trial of the OX40 agonist ivuxolimab. CDR3 residues: CASSIPGQGYNEQFF. Written as DNA, the CDR3 is TGTGCCAGTAGTATACCGGGACAGGGTTACAATGAGCAGTTCTTC.